This T cell receptor (beta chain) is from a study of vaccination and CD4 T cells after COVID-19. In the study overall: Blood was drawn a median roughly 79 days post second dose, range 14 to 241. Researchers treated cells with overlapping spike peptides taken from SARS-CoV-2, HCoV-NL63, HCoV-OC43 and HCoV-229E. General study points: Researchers report that a median approximately 90% of reactive clones in convalescent patients surfaced only post-vaccination.

This clonotype was counted a few times. Antigen: not known. The treatment is: roughly 11-day PBMC culture with coronavirus spike peptide pools or control peptides (ViraFEST assay). An unexposed donor provided the CD4+ T cells, which were collected before the COVID-19 pandemic (2011-2018). Germline CDR1 is SEHNR and CDR2 is FQNEAQ (reference sequence). V lost 1 base and J lost 1; bases outside the gene matches: 0. The CDR3 loop spans 14 amino acids. An Oncomine TCR Beta short-read assay was used to sequence the DNA from cultured CD4+ T cells. Genomic DNA was extracted from cultured CD4+ T cells. TCRdb processed the PCR reads anew with MiXCR; each CDR3 protein has one entry. This table has 8,000 to 10,000 distinct CDR3 sequences, 31% appearing once.

The V call is TRBV7-9, the J call TRBJ1-1, with TRBD1 matching over 7 bases. What was sequenced was CD4+ T cells from blood, cultured in vitro. The origin of this receptor is a human donor in good health. CDR3 loop: CASSLGQGNTEAFF. The CDR3 coding sequence is TGTGCCAGCAGCTTAGGACAGGGGAACACTGAAGCTTTCTTT.